This T cell receptor beta chain was retrieved from a study of blood T cell repertoires in COVID-19. V was shortened by 7 bases and J by 0 bases, with 16 bases between the two germline ends. The CDR3 is 16 residues long. From germline, CDR1 is ENHRY and CDR2 SYGVKD. Cohorts were assigned according to the clinical history that participants reported. Original handling: It was from reference gene primer amplification that nucleated cell counts were estimated. Only in-frame clones appear in the TCRdb table, and some are missing; sequencing was by immunoSEQ multiplex PCR. V, J and clone size derive from that table, while D and trimming were established from the DNA sequence. The profile shows 300,000 to 400,000 clones, around 90% of them singletons.

Source material: PBMCs or T cells enriched from blood (not recorded which). V is TRBV10-3 and J is TRBJ2-1, with D tentatively TRBD1 (6 bases). The sequence was collected from a woman between 18 and 30 years old who had recovered from COVID-19. The CDR3 nucleotides are TGTGCCATCACTGGGGGCCAGCAGCCCTCCTACAATGAGCAGTTCTTC. Protein product: CAITGGQQPSYNEQFF.